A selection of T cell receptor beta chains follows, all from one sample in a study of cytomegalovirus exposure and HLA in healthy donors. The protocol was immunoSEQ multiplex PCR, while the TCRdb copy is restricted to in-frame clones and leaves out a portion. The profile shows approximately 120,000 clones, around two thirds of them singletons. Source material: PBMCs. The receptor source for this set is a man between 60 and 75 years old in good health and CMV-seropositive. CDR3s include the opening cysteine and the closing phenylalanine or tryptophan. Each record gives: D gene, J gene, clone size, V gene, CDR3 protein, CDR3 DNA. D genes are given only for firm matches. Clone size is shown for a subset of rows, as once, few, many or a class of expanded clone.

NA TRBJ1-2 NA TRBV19 CASSIGRDGYTF TGTGCCAGTAGTATAGGGAGGGATGGCTACACCTTC
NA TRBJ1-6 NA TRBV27 CASSWWAGSTSPLHF TGTGCCAGCAGTTGGTGGGCGGGCAGTACTTCACCCCTCCACTTT
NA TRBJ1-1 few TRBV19 CASSGGQIFTEAFF TGTGCCAGTAGCGGTGGACAGATATTCACTGAAGCTTTCTTT
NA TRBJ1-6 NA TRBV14 CASSQETRARPLHF TGTGCCAGCAGCCAAGAGACCAGGGCGCGGCCCCTCCACTTT
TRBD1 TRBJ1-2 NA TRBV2 CASTSDRAYYGYTF TGTGCCAGCACCTCGGACAGGGCCTACTATGGCTACACCTTC
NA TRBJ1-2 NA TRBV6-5 CASSATAPVNYGYTF TGTGCCAGCAGTGCTACCGCACCGGTCAACTATGGCTACACCTTC
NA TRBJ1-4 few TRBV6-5 CASRRVERVNEKLFF TGTGCCAGCAGGAGGGTCGAGAGGGTCAATGAAAAACTGTTTTTT
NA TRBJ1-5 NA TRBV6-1 CASSGGGSNQPQHF TGTGCCAGCAGTGGGGGGGGTTCCAATCAGCCCCAGCATTTT
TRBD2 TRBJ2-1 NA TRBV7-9 CASSRLAGEDDEQFF TGTGCCAGCAGCCGGCTAGCGGGGGAGGACGATGAGCAGTTCTTC
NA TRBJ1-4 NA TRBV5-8 CASSPDSPTNEKLFF TGTGCCAGCAGCCCTGACAGCCCAACTAATGAAAAACTGTTTTTT
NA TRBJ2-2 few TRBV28 CASGTVRGTGELFF TGTGCCAGCGGTACGGTTCGTGGCACCGGGGAGCTGTTTTTT
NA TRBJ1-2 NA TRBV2 CAREKQGRADGYTF TGTGCCAGAGAGAAACAGGGACGAGCGGATGGCTACACCTTC
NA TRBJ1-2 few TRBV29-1 CSVGRGQGYPF TGCAGCGTTGGACGTGGGCAGGGCTACCCCTTC
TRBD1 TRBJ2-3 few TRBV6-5 CASSLGTGDTQYF TGTGCCAGCAGCCTCGGGACAGGGGATACGCAGTATTTT
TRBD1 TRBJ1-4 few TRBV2 CASRTGREGEKLFF TGTGCCAGCAGGACAGGGCGCGAAGGGGAAAAACTGTTTTTT
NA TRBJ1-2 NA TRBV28 CASSLQDYGYTF TGTGCCAGCAGTTTACAGGACTATGGCTACACCTTC
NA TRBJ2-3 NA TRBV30 CAWLGVTDTQYF TGTGCCTGGCTCGGGGTCACAGATACGCAGTATTTT
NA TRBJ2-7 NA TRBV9 CASSVVTGTPSYEQYF TGTGCCAGCAGCGTGGTAACAGGCACCCCGTCCTACGAGCAGTACTTC
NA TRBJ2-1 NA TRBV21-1 CATDDSSYNEQFF TGTGCCACCGATGACAGCTCCTACAATGAGCAGTTCTTC
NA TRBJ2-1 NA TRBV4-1 CASSQAWGLTYNEQFF TGCGCCAGCAGCCAAGCCTGGGGACTCACCTACAATGAGCAGTTCTTC
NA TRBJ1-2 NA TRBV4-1 CASSQGTTEPIYGYTF TGCGCCAGCAGCCAAGGTACCACAGAACCAATTTATGGCTACACCTTC
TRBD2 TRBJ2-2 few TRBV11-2 CASRRGGFNTGELFF TGTGCCAGCCGACGCGGGGGGTTCAACACCGGGGAGCTGTTTTTT